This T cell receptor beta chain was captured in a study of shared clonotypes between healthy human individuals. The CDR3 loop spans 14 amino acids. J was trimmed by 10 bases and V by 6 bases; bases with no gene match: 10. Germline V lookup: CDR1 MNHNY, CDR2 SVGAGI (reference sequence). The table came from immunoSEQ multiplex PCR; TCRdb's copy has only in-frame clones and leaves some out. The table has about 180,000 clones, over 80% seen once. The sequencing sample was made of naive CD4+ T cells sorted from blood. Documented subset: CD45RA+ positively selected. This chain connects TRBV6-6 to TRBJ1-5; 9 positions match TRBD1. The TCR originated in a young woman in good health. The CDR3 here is CASSPGTGLFPQHF. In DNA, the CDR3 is TGTGCCAGCAGCCCCGGGACAGGGTTATTTCCCCAGCATTTT.